This entry concerns a single T cell receptor beta chain. Its recognized antigen is unknown. No base quality information exists; no much larger clone differs at one position. The data originate from a study of radiotherapy plus CTLA-4 blockade in lung cancer listed by TCRdb under 2018. Describing the broader study: Among the enrolled patients, about 19% had an objective response, and 31% reached disease control.

Broader findings and caveats from the paper: The strongest predictors of response, as reported, were early dynamic changes in blood T cell clones along with a rise in serum interferon-beta after radiation. After treatment with radiotherapy and ipilimumab, TCR clones that came from tumors expanded in the peripheral blood.

The library was obtained by the immunoSEQ multiplex PCR assay. TCRdb carries this immuneACCESS record with in-frame sequences only. Its versions omit some clonotypes, under half of them owing to an unresolved V gene in the studies checked, with the rest unexplained. The sample has tens of thousands of clones on record, about 87% of them singletons. The biggest ten clones account for 0.85% to 0.9% of the sample. The study evaluated CTLA-4 blockade (ipilimumab) given together with focal radiation therapy in patients who had chemo-refractory metastatic non-small-cell lung cancer. The germline V gene encodes CDR1 SGHDN and CDR2 FVKESK. The V end loses 3 bases and the J end loses 5 bases, and a stretch of 7 bases separates them. From the cysteine up to the phenylalanine, the CDR3 has a length of 12 residues. CDR3 DNA is the only sequence kept; it has 36 bases, read in frame from the first base.

This clonotype was sampled from a human donor with non-small cell lung cancer who had stable disease on radiotherapy plus ipilimumab. The sample consisted of peripheral blood, taken from a patient treated with radiotherapy plus ipilimumab. The receptor chain draws on TRBV14 and TRBJ1-1, with an unclear D gene assignment. CDR3 protein: CASSHIGTEAFF. The DNA reads TGTGCCAGCAGCCACATAGGGACTGAAGCTTTCTTT.